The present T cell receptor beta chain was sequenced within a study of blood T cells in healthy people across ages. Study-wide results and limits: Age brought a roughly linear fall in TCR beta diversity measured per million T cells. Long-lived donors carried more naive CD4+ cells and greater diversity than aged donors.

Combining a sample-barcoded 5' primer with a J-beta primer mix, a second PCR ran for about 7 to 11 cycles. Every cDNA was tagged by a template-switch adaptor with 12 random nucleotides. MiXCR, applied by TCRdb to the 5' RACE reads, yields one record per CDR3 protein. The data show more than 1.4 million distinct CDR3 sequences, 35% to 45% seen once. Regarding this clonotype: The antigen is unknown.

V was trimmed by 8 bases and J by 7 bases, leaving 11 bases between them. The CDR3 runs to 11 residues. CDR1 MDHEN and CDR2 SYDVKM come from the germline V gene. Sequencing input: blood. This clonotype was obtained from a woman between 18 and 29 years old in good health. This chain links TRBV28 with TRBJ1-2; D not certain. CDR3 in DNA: TGTGCCAGCTACTCAGGTTCTGGCTACACCTTC. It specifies CASYSGSGYTF.